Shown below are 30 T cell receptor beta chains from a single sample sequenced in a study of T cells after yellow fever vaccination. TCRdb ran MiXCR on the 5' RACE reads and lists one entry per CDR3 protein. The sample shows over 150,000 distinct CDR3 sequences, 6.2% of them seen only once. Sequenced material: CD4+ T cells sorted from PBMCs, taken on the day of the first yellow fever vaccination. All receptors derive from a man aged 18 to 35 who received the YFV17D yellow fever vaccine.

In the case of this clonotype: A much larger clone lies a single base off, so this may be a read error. CDR3 DNA sequence: TGTGCCAGCATTTTACGTGGGACAGAGGCCTACAATAAGCAGTTCTTC. It translates to CASILRGTEAYNKQFF. The chain couples TRBV6-5 to TRBJ2-1, with 7 bases identical to TRBD1. Germline V gene sequence: CDR1 MNHEY, CDR2 SVGAGI. The CDR3 totals 16 residues.

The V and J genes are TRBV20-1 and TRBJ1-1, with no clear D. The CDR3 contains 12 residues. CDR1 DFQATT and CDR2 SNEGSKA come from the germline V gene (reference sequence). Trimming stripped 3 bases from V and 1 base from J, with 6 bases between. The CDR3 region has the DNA TGCAGTGCTAGGCAACCGAACACTGAAGCTTTCTTT. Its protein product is CSARQPNTEAFF.

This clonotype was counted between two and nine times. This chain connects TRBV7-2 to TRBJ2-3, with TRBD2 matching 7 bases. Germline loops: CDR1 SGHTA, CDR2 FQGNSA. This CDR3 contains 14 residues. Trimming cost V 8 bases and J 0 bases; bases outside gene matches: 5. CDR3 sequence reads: CASLRGGSTDTQYF. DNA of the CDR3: TGTGCCAGCCTCCGCGGGGGTAGCACAGATACGCAGTATTTT.

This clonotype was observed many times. CDR3 in amino acids: CASKERGIQDTQYF. DNA of the CDR3: TGTGCCAGCAAAGAGCGGGGGATTCAGGATACGCAGTATTTT. V gene TRBV6-5 combines with J gene TRBJ2-3; 8 bases are a match to TRBD2. The germline V gene has CDR1 MNHEY and CDR2 SVGAGI. V lost 7 bases to trimming and J lost 6 bases; unmatched junction nucleotides: 9. This CDR3 has 14 residues.

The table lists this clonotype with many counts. Here the CDR3 DNA reads TGCGCCAGCAGCTTGGGAGCGGGACAGCAATACGAGCAGTACGTC. Its protein product is CASSLGAGQQYEQYV. The chain employs TRBV5-1 and TRBJ2-7; D may be TRBD1 or TRBD2 (7 bases each). The CDR3 length is 15 residues. Germline CDR1 is SGHRS and CDR2 is YFSETQ. V dropped 0 bases and J dropped 4 bases, with 14 bases sitting between them.

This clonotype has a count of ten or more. CDR3: CASSQDGHLNQPQHF. CDR3 sequence (DNA): TGCGCCAGCAGCCAAGATGGGCATCTTAATCAGCCCCAGCATTTT. This chain links TRBV4-1 with TRBJ1-5; D ambiguous. The CDR3 has 15 residues. V gave up 0 bases and J gave up 4 bases, with 10 bases separating them. Germline assignment: CDR1 MGHRA and CDR2 YSYEKL.

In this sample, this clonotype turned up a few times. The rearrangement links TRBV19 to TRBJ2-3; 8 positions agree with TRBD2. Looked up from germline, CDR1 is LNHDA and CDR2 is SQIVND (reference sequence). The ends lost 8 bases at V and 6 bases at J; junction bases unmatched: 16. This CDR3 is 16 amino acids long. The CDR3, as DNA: TGTGCCAGTGGCACTACGGGTCGCGGGGGGAAGGATACGCAGTATTTT. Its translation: CASGTTGRGGKDTQYF.

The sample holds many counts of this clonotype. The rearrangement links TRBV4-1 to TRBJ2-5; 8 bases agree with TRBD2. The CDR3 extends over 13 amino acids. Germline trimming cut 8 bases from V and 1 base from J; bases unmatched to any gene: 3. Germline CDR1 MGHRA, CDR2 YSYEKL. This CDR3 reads CASGGGPQETQYF. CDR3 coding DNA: TGCGCCAGCGGCGGGGGGCCCCAAGAGACCCAGTACTTC.

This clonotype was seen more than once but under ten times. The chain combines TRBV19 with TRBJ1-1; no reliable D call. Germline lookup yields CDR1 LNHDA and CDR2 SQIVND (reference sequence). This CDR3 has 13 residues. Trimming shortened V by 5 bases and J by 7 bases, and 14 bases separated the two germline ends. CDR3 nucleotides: TGTGCCAGTAGTTTGTGGGCAGGCTATGAAGCTTTCTTT. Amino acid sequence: CASSLWAGYEAFF.

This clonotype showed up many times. DNA for the CDR3: TGTGCCAGCAGCTTTGACAGGGGGAACGCAGATACGCAGTATTTT. It codes for CASSFDRGNADTQYF. The chain couples TRBV5-4 to TRBJ2-3; TRBD1 matches at 9 bases. CDR1 and CDR2 (germline): SGHNT, YYREEE (reference sequence). Trimming took 2 bases from V and 4 from J; bases not matched to a gene: 5. The CDR3 has 15 residues.

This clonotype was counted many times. Written as DNA, the CDR3 is TGCGCCAGCAGTGCCCCCCGTTTGGGTTACGAGCAGTACTTC. It encodes CASSAPRLGYEQYF. The chain uses TRBV10-2 and TRBJ2-7; D is undetermined. Germline V CDR1 and CDR2: WSHSY, SAAADI. This CDR3 comprises 14 residues. Deletions cut 4 bases from V and 4 bases from J, with 14 bases between.

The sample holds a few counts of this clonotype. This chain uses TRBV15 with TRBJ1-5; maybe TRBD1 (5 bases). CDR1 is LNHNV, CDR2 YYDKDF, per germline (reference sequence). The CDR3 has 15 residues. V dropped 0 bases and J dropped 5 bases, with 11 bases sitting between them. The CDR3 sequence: CATSRDRGSYQPQHF. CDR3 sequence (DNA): TGTGCCACCAGCAGAGATCGGGGGTCGTATCAGCCCCAGCATTTT. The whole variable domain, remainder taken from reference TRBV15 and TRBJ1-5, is DAMVIQNPRYQVTQFGKPVTLSCSQTLNHNVMYWYQQKSSQAPKLLFHYYDKDFNNEADTPDNFQSRRPNTSFCFLDIRSPGLGDTAMYLCATSRDRGSYQPQHFGDGTRLSIL.

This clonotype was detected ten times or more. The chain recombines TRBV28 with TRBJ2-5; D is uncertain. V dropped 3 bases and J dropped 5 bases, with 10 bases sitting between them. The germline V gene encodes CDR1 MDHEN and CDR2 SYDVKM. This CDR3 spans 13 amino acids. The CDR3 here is CASSFPGRETQYF. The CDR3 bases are TGTGCCAGCAGTTTCCCAGGTCGGGAGACCCAGTACTTC.

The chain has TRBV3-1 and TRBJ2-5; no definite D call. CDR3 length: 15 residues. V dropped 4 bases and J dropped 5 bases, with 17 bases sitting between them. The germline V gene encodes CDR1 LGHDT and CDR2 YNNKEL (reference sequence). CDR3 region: CASSLSRTHWETQYF. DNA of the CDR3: TGTGCCAGCAGCCTAAGTCGTACACACTGGGAGACCCAGTACTTC.

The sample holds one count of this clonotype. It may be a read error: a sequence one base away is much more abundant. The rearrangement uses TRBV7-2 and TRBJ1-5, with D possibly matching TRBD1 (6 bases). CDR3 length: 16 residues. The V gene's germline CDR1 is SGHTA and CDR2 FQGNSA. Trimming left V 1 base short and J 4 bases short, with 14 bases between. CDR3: CASSLGCRGKNQPQHF. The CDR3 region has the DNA TGTGCCAGCAGCTTAGGTTGTAGGGGGAAAAATCAGCCCCAGCATTTT.

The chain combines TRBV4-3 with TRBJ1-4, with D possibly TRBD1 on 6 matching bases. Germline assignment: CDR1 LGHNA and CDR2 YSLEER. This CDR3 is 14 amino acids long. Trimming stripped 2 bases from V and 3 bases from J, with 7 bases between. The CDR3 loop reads CASSQRQANEKLFF. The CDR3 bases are TGCGCCAGCAGCCAACGACAGGCTAATGAAAAACTGTTTTTT.

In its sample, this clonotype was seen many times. The CDR3 nucleotides are TGCGCCAGCAGCCGACGGGAAGGGAGCGATGAAAAACTGTTTTTT. Encoded protein: CASSRREGSDEKLFF. V usage is TRBV5-1 and J usage is TRBJ1-4; the D is unclear. CDR1 is SGHRS and CDR2 is YFSETQ in the germline V gene. This CDR3 spans 15 amino acids. Trimming cost V 4 bases and J 6 bases, with 16 bases left between them. Full variable domain (outside the CDR3, taken from reference TRBV5-1 and TRBJ1-4): KAGVTQTPRYLIKTRGQQVTLSCSPISGHRSVSWYQQTPGQGLQFLFEYFSETQRNKGNFPGRFSGRQFSNSRSEMNVSTLELGDSALYLCASSRREGSDEKLFFGSGTQLSVL.

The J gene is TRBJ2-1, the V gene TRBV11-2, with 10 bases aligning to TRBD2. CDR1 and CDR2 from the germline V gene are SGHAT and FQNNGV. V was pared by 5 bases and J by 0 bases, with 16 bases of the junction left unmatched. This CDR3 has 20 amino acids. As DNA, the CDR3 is TGTGCCAGCAGCCTCGGTTGGGCTAGCGGGGGACCAAGCTCCTACAATGAGCAGTTCTTC. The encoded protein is CASSLGWASGGPSSYNEQFF.

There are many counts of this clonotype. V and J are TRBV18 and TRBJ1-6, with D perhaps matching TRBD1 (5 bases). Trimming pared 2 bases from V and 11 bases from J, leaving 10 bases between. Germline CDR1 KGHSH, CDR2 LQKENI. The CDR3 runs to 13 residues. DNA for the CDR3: TGTGCCAGCTCACCATGGGACCGCGCACCCCTCCACTTT. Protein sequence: CASSPWDRAPLHF.

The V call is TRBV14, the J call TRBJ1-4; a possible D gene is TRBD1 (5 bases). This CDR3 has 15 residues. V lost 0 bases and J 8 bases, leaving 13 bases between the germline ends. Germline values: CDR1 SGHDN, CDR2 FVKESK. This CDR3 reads CASSQDLAPGEKLFF. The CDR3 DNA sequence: TGTGCCAGCAGCCAAGATTTGGCGCCAGGGGAAAAACTGTTTTTT.

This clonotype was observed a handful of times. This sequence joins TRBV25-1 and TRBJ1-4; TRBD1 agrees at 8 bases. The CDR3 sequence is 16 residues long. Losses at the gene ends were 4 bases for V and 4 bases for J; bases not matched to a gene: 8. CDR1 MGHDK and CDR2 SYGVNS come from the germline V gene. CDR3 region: CASSAPRQGLNEKLFF. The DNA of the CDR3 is TGTGCCAGCAGTGCACCCCGACAGGGGCTTAATGAAAAACTGTTTTTT.

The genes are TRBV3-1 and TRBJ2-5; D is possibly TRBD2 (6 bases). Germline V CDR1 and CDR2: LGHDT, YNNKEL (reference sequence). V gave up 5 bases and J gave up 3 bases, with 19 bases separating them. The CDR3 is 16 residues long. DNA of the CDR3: TGTGCCAGCAGCGACAACGGGGGACGTCGGGAAGAGACCCAGTACTTC. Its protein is CASSDNGGRREETQYF.

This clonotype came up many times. CDR3 loop: CASSYGTGGRDTQYF. CDR3 bases: TGTGCCAGCAGTTACGGTACAGGGGGTCGGGATACGCAGTATTTT. V gene TRBV6-5 combines with J gene TRBJ2-3; 8 positions agree with TRBD1. The J segment lost 6 bases and the V segment lost 2 bases, leaving 7 bases of the junction unmatched. Germline V gene lookup returns CDR1 MNHEY and CDR2 SVGAGI. The CDR3 runs 15 residues.

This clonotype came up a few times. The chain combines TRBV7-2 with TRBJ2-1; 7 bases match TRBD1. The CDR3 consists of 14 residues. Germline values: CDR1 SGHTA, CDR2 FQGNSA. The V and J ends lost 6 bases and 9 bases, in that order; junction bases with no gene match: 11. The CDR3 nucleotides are TGTGCCAGCAGGCTCGCCAGGGGGTCCAGTGAGCAGTTCTTC. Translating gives CASRLARGSSEQFF.

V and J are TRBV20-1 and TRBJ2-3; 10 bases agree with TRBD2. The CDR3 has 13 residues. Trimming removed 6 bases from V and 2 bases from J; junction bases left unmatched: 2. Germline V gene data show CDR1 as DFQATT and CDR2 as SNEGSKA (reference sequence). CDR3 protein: CSALAGVTDTQYF. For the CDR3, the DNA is TGCAGTGCCCTAGCGGGGGTCACAGATACGCAGTATTTT.

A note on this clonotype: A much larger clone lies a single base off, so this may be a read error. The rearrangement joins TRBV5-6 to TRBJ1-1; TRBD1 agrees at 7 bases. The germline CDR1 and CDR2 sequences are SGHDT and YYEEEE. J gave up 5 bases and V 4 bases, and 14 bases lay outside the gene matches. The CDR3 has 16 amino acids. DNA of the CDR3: TGTGCCAGCAGCGTAACAGGGGTCGTACTTGAAACTGAAGCTTTCTTT. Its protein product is CASSVTGVVLETEAFF.

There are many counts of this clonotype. CDR3 nucleotides: TGTGCCAGCAGCTCGGGACAGGGCCCTAACAATGAGCAGTTCTTC. Its protein product is CASSSGQGPNNEQFF. The J gene is TRBJ2-1, the V gene TRBV7-2; 9 nucleotides match TRBD1. V lost 4 bases to trimming and J lost 5 bases; unmatched junction nucleotides: 6. This CDR3 comprises 15 residues. Germline-derived CDR1 and CDR2 are SGHTA and FQGNSA.

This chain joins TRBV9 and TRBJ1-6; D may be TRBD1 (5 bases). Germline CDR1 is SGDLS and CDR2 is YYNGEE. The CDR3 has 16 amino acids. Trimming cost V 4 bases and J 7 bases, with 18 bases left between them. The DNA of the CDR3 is TGTGCCAGCAGCCGCGCCCGGACATCGTTAAATTCACCCCTCCACTTT. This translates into CASSRARTSLNSPLHF.

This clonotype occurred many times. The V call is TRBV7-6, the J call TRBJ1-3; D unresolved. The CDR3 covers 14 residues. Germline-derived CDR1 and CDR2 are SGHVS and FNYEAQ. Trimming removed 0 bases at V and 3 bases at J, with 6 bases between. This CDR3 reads CASSLAPDGNTIYF. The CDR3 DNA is TGTGCCAGCAGCTTAGCCCCAGATGGAAACACCATATATTTT.

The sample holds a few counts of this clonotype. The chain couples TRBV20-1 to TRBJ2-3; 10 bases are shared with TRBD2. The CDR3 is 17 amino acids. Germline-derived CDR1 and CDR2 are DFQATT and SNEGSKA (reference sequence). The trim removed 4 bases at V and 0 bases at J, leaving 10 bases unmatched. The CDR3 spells CSAIDPTSGASTDTQYF. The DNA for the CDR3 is TGCAGTGCTATCGACCCCACTAGCGGGGCCAGCACAGATACGCAGTATTTT.